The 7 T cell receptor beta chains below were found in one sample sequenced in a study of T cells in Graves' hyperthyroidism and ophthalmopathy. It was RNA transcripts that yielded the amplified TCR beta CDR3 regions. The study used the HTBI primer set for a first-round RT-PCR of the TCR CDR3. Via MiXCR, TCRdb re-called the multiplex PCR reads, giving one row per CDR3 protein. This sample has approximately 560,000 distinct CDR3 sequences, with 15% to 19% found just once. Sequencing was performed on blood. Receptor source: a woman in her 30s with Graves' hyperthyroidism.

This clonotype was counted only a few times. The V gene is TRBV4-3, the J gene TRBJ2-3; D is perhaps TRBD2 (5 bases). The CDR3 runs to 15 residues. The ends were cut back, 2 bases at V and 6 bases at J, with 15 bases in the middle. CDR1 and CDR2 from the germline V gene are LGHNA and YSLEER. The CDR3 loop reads CASSQLLGDSDTQYF. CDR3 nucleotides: TGCGCCAGCAGCCAACTACTGGGAGATTCCGATACGCAGTATTTT.

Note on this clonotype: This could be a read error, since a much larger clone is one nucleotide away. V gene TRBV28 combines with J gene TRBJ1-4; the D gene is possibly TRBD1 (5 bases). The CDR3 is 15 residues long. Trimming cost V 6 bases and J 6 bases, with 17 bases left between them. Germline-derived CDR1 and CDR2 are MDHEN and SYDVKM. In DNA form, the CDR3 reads TGTGCCAGCAGCACACAGAGGGCGGGGGATGAAAAACTGTTTTTT. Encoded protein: CASSTQRAGDEKLFF.

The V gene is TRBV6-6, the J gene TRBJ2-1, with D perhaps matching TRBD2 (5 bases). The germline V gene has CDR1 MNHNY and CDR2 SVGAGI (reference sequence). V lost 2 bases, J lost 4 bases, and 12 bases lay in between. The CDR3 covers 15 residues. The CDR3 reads CASSYLAGEYNEQFF. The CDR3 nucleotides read TGTGCCAGCAGTTACCTGGCGGGCGAGTACAATGAGCAGTTCTTC.

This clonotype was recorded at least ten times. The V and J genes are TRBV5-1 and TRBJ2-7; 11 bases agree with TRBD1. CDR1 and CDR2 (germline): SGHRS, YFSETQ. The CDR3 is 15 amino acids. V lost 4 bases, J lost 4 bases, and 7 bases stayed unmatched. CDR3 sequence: CASSPGQGARYEQYF. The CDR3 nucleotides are TGCGCCAGCAGCCCCGGACAGGGGGCTAGGTACGAGCAGTACTTC.

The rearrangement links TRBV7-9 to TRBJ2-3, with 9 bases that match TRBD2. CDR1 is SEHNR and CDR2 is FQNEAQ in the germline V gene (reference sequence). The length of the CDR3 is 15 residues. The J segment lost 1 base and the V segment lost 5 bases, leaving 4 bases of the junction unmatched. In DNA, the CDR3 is TGTGCCAGCAGCGGATCTAGCGGGGGCACAGATACGCAGTATTTT. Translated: CASSGSSGGTDTQYF.

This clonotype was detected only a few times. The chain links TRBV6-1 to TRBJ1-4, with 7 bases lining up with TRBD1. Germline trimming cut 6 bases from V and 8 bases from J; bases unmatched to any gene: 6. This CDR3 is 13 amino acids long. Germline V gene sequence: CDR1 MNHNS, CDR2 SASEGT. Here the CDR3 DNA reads TGTGCCAGCAGCCGGACAGGAGGCGAAAAACTGTTTTTT. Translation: CASSRTGGEKLFF.

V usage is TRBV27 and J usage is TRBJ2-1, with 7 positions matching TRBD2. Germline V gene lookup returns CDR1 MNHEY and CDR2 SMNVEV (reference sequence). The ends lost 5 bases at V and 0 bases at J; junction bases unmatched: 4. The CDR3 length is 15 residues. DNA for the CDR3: TGTGCCAGCAGTCCAGGGACTACCTCCTACAATGAGCAGTTCTTC. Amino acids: CASSPGTTSYNEQFF.